This entry lists 6 T cell receptor beta chains sequenced from one sample in a study of CD8 T cells in Susac syndrome. With random hexamers, reverse transcription was performed on about 0.5 to 1 ug of RNA. TCRdb re-called the immunoSEQ multiplex PCR reads with MiXCR, one entry per CDR3 protein. The top ten clones hold more than 0.45% of a sample with under 95,000 distinct CDR3 sequences, roughly 94% of them seen once. Input material: CD8+ T cells from PBMCs. These receptors were obtained from a human donor with Susac syndrome.

The chain employs TRBV30 and TRBJ1-1; D is possibly TRBD1 (6 bases). Germline CDR1 is GTSNPN and CDR2 is SVGIG (reference sequence). The CDR3 sequence is 14 residues long. The V gene lost 5 bases and the J gene lost 5 bases, with 18 bases spanning the gap. The CDR3 spells CAWDLKGGWTEAFF. The CDR3 DNA reads TGTGCCTGGGACTTAAAGGGGGGCTGGACTGAAGCTTTCTTT.

V is TRBV29-1 and J is TRBJ2-1; either TRBD1 or TRBD2 may fit D (6 bases each). The germline V and J ends were trimmed by 7 bases and 9 bases, with 16 bases remaining between them. Germline CDR1 SQVTM, CDR2 ANQGSEA. The CDR3 runs 12 residues. Here the CDR3 reads CSAETGAAEQFF. CDR3 nucleotide sequence: TGCAGCGCTGAGACGGGGGCGGCTGAGCAGTTCTTC.

The rearrangement joins TRBV6-1 to TRBJ2-5, with TRBD1 as a possible D gene (5 bases). The V and J ends lost 2 bases and 1 base respectively, with 14 bases between them. The germline gives CDR1 MNHNS, CDR2 SASEGT. The CDR3 covers 16 residues. CDR3: CASSEQQGPFQETQYF. DNA for the CDR3: TGTGCCAGCAGTGAACAGCAGGGCCCCTTCCAAGAGACCCAGTACTTC.

The chain has TRBV29-1 and TRBJ2-7, with 7 bases lining up with TRBD2. Trimming cost V 2 bases and J 2 bases; bases outside gene matches: 0. Germline CDR1 is SQVTM and CDR2 is ANQGSEA. The CDR3 consists of 12 residues. This CDR3 reads CSVESGAYEQYF. CDR3 bases: TGCAGCGTTGAAAGCGGGGCCTACGAGCAGTACTTC.

The CDR3 spells CASSLGQGWGEQYF. As DNA, the CDR3 is TGTGCCAGCAGCTTAGGACAGGGATGGGGCGAGCAGTACTTC. The chain couples TRBV7-9 to TRBJ2-7; TRBD1 matches 7 bases. Germline lookup yields CDR1 SEHNR and CDR2 FQNEAQ (reference sequence). This CDR3 region has 14 residues. J lost 6 bases, V lost 1 base, and 6 bases had no gene match.

As DNA, the CDR3 is TGTGCCAGCAGTTTACTAGCGGGCGCGCAAGAGACCCAGTACTTC. Translating gives CASSLLAGAQETQYF. The genes are TRBV28 and TRBJ2-5, with 8 bases matching TRBD2. V was pared by 2 bases and J by 2 bases, with 4 bases of the junction left unmatched. The CDR3 runs 15 residues. The V gene's germline CDR1 is MDHEN and CDR2 SYDVKM.